This paragraph reports one T cell receptor beta chain. Its antigen is still unknown. Data came from immunoSEQ multiplex PCR; TCRdb stores just in-frame clones and leaves some out. The sample includes 23,000 or so clones, around 87% seen only once; the top ten take 5% to 6.5%. This sample stems from a study of T cells in localized non-small cell lung cancer. Findings of the study overall: Detection in adjacent lung was observed for a median around 55 of the top 100 tumor clones. Sequencing was restricted to one tumor region; therefore, heterogeneity remains possible. Adjacent uninvolved lung tissue had the highest T cell clonality, exceeding tumor.

Material: peripheral blood, obtained before any cancer treatment. This receptor was taken from a male donor aged 60 or over with stage II squamous cell lung carcinoma.

CDR3: CASSPDRYEQYF. The CDR3 bases are TGTGCCAGCAGCCCGGACAGATACGAGCAGTACTTC. This chain uses TRBV6-1 with TRBJ2-7, with a possible D match to TRBD1 (6 bases). This CDR3 is 12 amino acids long. The germline gives CDR1 MNHNS, CDR2 SASEGT. Trimming removed 6 bases at V and 4 bases at J, with 10 bases between.